Listed below are T cell receptor beta chains from one sample, sequenced in a study of low-dose radiotherapy and immunotherapy resistance in tumors. TCRdb recomputed calls from the reads with MiXCR, one row per CDR3 protein. The sample has about 91,000 distinct CDR3 sequences, roughly 19% seen once. The source material was PBMCs, sampled after low-dose radiotherapy plus immunotherapy. The receptors stem from a female donor with ovarian cancer. Both conserved end residues are part of each CDR3. D genes are given only for firm matches. Not all rows give a size; the values are once, few, many and, for expanded clones, a class.

d_gene	abundance	v_gene	j_gene	CDR3aa	CDR3nt
TRBD2	many	TRBV12-3/TRBV12-4	TRBJ2-3	CASSPPGLAGGTDTQYF	TGTGCCAGCAGTCCCCCGGGACTAGCGGGGGGCACAGATACGCAGTATTTT
TRBD1	many	TRBV18	TRBJ2-7	CASSLTGGRTSYEQYF	TGTGCCAGCTCACTAACAGGGGGCCGCACCTCCTACGAGCAGTACTTC
NA	many	TRBV5-1	TRBJ1-3	CASSLGDLRNTIYF	TGCGCCAGCAGCTTGGGGGATTTACGAAACACCATATATTTT
TRBD1	many	TRBV20-1	TRBJ2-1	CSPLRTGGYNEQFF	TGCAGTCCCCTAAGGACAGGGGGTTACAATGAGCAGTTCTTC
NA	NA	TRBV19	TRBJ2-2	CASRGGRATGELFF	TGTGCCAGTAGGGGGGGAAGAGCTACCGGGGAGCTGTTTTTT
TRBD1	many	TRBV6-2/TRBV6-3	TRBJ1-4	CASNPQGGNNEKLFF	TGTGCCAGCAACCCCCAGGGGGGGAATAATGAAAAACTGTTTTTT
NA	many	TRBV2	TRBJ2-1	CASSMTGLYNEQFF	TGTGCCAGCAGTATGACAGGTCTTTACAATGAGCAGTTCTTC
NA	many	TRBV14	TRBJ1-2	CASSQIGGSANYGYTF	TGTGCCAGCAGCCAAATAGGCGGGTCGGCTAACTATGGCTACACCTTC
NA	many	TRBV19	TRBJ1-3	CATATVGSGNTIYF	TGTGCCACCGCGACCGTGGGCTCTGGAAACACCATATATTTT
TRBD1	many	TRBV27	TRBJ2-3	CASSLGQYSTDTQYF	TGTGCCAGCAGTTTGGGACAGTACTCCACAGATACGCAGTATTTT
TRBD2	many	TRBV7-9	TRBJ2-1	CASSRLAGGYNEQFF	TGTGCCAGCAGCAGATTAGCGGGGGGCTATAATGAGCAGTTCTTC
NA	many	TRBV4-3	TRBJ2-7	CASSQLPRDSGAYEQYF	TGCGCCAGCAGCCAACTCCCCCGGGACAGCGGGGCCTACGAGCAGTACTTC
NA	many	TRBV7-2	TRBJ2-3	CASSLVVSTDTQYF	TGTGCCAGCAGCTTAGTAGTATCAACAGATACGCAGTATTTT
NA	NA	TRBV5-1	TRBJ2-7	CASRPDGSSYEQYF	TGCGCCAGCAGACCCGACGGATCATCCTACGAGCAGTACTTC
TRBD2	NA	TRBV5-4	TRBJ2-3	CASRSGAGGGTDTQYF	TGTGCCAGCAGATCGGGGGCGGGAGGAGGGACAGATACGCAGTATTTT
NA	many	TRBV4-1	TRBJ2-3	CASSQTGASGTDTQYF	TGCGCCAGCAGCCAAACAGGGGCTAGCGGCACAGATACGCAGTATTTT
NA	many	TRBV2	TRBJ1-2	CASSRESNYGYTF	TGTGCCAGCAGCCGGGAAAGTAACTATGGCTACACCTTC
NA	NA	TRBV6-2/TRBV6-3	TRBJ2-1	CASSYPNRYGRLNEQFF	TGTGCCAGCAGTTACCCCAACAGGTACGGTCGATTGAATGAGCAGTTCTTC
NA	many	TRBV3-1	TRBJ2-5	CASSHRRGQETQYF	TGTGCCAGCAGCCATAGGAGAGGCCAAGAGACCCAGTACTTC
NA	many	TRBV27	TRBJ2-3	CASSLSKGAGSTQYF	TGTGCCAGCAGTTTATCGAAGGGTGCGGGGAGTACGCAGTATTTT
TRBD2	NA	TRBV5-1	TRBJ2-2	CASSFRSGGNTGELFF	TGCGCCAGCAGCTTTAGGAGCGGGGGCAACACCGGGGAGCTGTTTTTT
NA	many	TRBV9	TRBJ1-2	CASSVSGVGYGYTF	TGTGCCAGCAGCGTAAGCGGGGTAGGATATGGCTACACCTTC